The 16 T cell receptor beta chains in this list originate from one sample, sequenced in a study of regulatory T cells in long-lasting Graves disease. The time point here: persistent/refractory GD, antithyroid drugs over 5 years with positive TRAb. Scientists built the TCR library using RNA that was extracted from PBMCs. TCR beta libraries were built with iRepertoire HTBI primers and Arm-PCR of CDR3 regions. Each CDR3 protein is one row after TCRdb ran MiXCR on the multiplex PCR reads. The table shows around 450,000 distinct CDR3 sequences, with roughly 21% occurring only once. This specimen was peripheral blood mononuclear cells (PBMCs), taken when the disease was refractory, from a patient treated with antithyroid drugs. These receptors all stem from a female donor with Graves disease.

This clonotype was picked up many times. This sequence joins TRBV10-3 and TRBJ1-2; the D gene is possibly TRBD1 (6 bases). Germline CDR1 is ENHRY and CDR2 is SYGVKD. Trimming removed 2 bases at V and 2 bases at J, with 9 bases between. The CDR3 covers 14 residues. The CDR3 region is CAISEGGWNYGYTF. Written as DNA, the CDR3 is TGTGCCATCAGTGAGGGGGGCTGGAACTATGGCTACACCTTC.

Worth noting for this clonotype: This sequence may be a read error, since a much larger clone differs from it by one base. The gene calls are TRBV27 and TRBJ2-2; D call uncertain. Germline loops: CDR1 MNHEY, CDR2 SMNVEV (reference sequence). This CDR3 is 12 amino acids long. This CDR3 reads CAGRRDTGELFF. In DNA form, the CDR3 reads TGTGCCGGCAGAAGGGACACCGGGGAGCTGTTTTTT.

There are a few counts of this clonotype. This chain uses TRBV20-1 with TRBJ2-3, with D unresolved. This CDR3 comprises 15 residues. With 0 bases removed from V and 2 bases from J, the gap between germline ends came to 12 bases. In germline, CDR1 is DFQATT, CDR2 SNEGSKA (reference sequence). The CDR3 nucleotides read TGCAGTGCTAGAGAGAGAAGATCCTACACAGATACGCAGTATTTT. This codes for CSARERRSYTDTQYF.

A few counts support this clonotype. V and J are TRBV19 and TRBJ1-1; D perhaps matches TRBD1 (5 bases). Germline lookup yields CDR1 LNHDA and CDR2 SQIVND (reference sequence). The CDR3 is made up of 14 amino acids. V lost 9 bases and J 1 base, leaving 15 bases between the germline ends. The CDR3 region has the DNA TGTGCCAGCCAGGGTTGGCAGCCGAACACTGAAGCTTTCTTT. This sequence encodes CASQGWQPNTEAFF.

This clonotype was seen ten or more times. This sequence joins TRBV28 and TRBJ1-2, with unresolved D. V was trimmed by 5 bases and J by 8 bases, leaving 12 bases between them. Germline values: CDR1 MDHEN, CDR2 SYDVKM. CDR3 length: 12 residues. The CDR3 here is CASSAEEVGYTF. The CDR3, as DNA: TGTGCCAGCAGTGCCGAGGAAGTAGGCTACACCTTC.

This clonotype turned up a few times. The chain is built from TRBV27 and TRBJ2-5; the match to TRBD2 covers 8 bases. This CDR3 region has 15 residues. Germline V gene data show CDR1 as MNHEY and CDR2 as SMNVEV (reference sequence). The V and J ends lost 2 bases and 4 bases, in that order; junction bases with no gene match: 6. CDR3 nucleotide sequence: TGTGCCAGCAGTTTAAACGGCGGGGGGAGAGAGACCCAGTACTTC. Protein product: CASSLNGGGRETQYF.

The CDR3 DNA reads TGTGCCAGTCGCACAGGGGGGAGTCAGCCCCAGCATTTT. Translating it yields CASRTGGSQPQHF. The chain carries TRBV19 and TRBJ1-5; 8 nucleotides align to TRBD1. CDR1 and CDR2 from the germline V gene are LNHDA and SQIVND (reference sequence). The CDR3 is 13 residues long. With V trimmed by 8 bases and J by 6 bases, 6 bases remained unmatched.

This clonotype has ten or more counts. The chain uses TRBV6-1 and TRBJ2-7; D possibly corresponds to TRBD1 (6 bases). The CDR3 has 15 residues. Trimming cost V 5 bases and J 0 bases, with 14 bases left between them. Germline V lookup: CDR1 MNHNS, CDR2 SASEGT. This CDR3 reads CASSLAGDNSYEQYF. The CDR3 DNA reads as TGTGCCAGCAGTCTTGCAGGGGACAACTCCTACGAGCAGTACTTC.

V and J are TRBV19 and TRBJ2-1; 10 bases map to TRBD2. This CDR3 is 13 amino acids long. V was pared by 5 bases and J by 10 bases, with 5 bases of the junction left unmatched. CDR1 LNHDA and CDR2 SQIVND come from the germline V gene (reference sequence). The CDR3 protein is CASSETSGIEQFF. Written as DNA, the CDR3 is TGTGCCAGTAGTGAAACTAGCGGGATCGAGCAGTTCTTC.

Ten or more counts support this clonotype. CDR3 bases: TGTGCCAGCAGCTTAGATAGAGGTGGTAGCAATCAGCCCCAGCATTTT. Translation gives CASSLDRGGSNQPQHF. This chain joins TRBV7-8 and TRBJ1-5, with no clear D. CDR3 size: 16 residues. Trimming pared 1 base from V and 0 bases from J, leaving 10 bases between. Germline V gene lookup returns CDR1 SGHVS and CDR2 FQNEAQ.

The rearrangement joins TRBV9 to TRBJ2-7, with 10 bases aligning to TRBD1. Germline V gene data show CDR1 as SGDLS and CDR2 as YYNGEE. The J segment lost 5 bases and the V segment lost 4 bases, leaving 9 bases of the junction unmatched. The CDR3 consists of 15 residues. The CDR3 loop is CASSNGGGTGDEQYF. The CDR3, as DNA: TGTGCCAGCAGCAACGGCGGCGGGACAGGGGACGAGCAGTACTTC.

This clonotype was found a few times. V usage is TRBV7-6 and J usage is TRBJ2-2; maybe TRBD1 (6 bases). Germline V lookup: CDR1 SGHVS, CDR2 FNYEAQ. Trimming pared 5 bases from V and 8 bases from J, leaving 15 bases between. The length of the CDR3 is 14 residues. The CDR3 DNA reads TGTGCCAGCAGCCCTCAATCCGGGACAGGGGAGCTGTTTTTT. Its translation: CASSPQSGTGELFF.

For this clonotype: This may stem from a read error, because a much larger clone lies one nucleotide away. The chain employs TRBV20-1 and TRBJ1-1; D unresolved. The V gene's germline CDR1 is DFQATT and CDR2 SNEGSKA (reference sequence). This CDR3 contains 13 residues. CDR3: CSASVGRNTETFF. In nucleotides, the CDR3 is TGCAGTGCTTCCGTTGGGAGGAACACTGAAACTTTCTTT.

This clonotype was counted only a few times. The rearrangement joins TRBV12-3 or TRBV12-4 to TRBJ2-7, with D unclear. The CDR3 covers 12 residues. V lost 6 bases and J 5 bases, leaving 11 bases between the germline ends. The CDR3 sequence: CASSRSVDEQYF. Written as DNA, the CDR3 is TGTGCCAGCAGCCGATCTGTTGACGAGCAGTACTTC.

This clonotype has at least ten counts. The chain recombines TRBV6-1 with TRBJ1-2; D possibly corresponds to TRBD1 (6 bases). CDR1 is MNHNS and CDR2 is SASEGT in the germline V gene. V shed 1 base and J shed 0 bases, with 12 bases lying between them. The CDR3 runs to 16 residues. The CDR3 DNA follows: TGTGCCAGCAGTGAAGGAGAAGGGGGACCTAACTATGGCTACACCTTC. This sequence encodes CASSEGEGGPNYGYTF.

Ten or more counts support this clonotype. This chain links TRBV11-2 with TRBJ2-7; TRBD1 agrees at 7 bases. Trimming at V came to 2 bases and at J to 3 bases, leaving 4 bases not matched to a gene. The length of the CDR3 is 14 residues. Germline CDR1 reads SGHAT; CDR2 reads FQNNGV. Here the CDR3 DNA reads TGTGCCAGCAGCTTACGACAGGGCGGCTACGAGCAGTACTTC. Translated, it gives CASSLRQGGYEQYF.